This T cell receptor beta chain was captured in a study of metastatic and nonmetastatic thyroid tumors. TCRdb re-clonotyped the PCR reads through MiXCR. The top ten clones hold about 9.8% of a sample with about 49,000 clones, about 4.3% of them seen once. CDR1 SGHVS and CDR2 FQNEAQ come from the germline V gene. The CDR3 is 20 residues long. J lost 7 bases, V lost 1 base, and 18 bases had no gene match. This clone came up many times. None of the patients had undergone any treatment ahead of thyroid surgery. This TCR came from a female donor with papillary thyroid cancer or a benign thyroid nodule (not recorded which). Some clones in this sample may be carry-over from other donors' samples. The specimen sequenced was blood. This sequence joins TRBV7-8 and TRBJ2-7; 14 bases are a match to TRBD2. The CDR3 DNA reads as TGTGCCAGCAGCTTAGTTGGGGGACTAGCGGGAGTAATGGGGGCGGGGGAGCAGTACTTC. The encoded protein is CASSLVGGLAGVMGAGEQYF. Full variable domain (outside the CDR3, taken from reference TRBV7-8 and TRBJ2-7): GAGVSQSPRYKVAKRGQDVALRCDPISGHVSLFWYQQALGQGPEFLTYFQNEAQLDKSGLPSDRFFAERPEGSVSTLKIQRTQQEDSAVYLCASSLVGGLAGVMGAGEQYFGPGTRLTVT.